This entry features one T cell receptor beta chain sequence. The data derive from a study of CD8 T cells in Susac syndrome. Random hexamers primed reverse transcription of 0.5 to 1 ug RNA. By means of immunoSEQ multiplex PCR, TCR beta CDR3 spanning 54 Vbeta and 13 Jbeta underwent amplification. TCRdb re-called the immunoSEQ multiplex PCR reads through MiXCR, storing one row per CDR3 protein. The repertoire holds 170,000 or so distinct CDR3 sequences, with around 95% as singletons. The source material was CD4+ T cells from PBMCs. This receptor was identified in a human donor with Susac syndrome.

CDR3 in amino acids: CSALDFLKGTQYF. The CDR3 DNA follows: TGCAGTGCCCTGGACTTCCTTAAGGGGACCCAGTACTTC. This chain connects TRBV20-1 to TRBJ2-5, with D maybe TRBD2 (5 bases). CDR1 is DFQATT, CDR2 SNEGSKA, per germline (reference sequence). This CDR3 comprises 13 residues. Trimming stripped 6 bases from V and 7 bases from J, with 18 bases between.